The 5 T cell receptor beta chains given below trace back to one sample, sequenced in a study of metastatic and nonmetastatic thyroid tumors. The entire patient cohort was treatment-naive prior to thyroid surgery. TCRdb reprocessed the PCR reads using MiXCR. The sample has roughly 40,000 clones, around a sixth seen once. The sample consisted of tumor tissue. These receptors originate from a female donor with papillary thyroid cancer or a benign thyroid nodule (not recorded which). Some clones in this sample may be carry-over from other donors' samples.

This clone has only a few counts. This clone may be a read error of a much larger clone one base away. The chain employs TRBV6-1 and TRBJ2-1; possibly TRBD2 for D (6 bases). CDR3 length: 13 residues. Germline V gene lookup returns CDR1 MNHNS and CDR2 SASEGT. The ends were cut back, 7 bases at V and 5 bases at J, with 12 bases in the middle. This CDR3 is CASISGLHNEQFF. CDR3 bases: TGTGCCAGCATCTCGGGACTCCACAATGAGCAGTTCTTC.

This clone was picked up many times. CDR3 loop: CASSLGVGGSYGYTF. DNA for the CDR3: TGTGCCAGCAGCTTAGGGGTGGGGGGGTCCTATGGCTACACCTTC. The genes are TRBV7-2 and TRBJ1-2; tentatively, D is TRBD1 (5 bases). The CDR3 has 15 amino acids. Germline assignment: CDR1 SGHTA and CDR2 FQGNSA. The V end was cut by 1 base, the J end by 4 bases, with 13 bases between.

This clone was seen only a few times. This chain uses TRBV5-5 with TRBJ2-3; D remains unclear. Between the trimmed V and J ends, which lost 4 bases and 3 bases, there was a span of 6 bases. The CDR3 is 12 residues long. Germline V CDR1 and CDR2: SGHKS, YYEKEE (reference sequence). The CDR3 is CASSPTTDTQYF. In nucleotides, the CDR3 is TGTGCCAGCAGCCCAACTACAGATACGCAGTATTTT.

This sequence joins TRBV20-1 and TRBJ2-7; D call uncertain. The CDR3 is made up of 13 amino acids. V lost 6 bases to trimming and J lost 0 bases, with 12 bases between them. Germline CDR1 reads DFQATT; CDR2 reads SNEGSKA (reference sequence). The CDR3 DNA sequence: TGCAGTGCCCAATTTCCAAGCTCCTACGAGCAGTACTTC. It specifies CSAQFPSSYEQYF.

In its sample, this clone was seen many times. The CDR3 coding sequence is TGTGCCAGCTCTCAGGGTTCGAGGGGGCTTGGTAATGAGCAGTTCTTC. This gives the protein CASSQGSRGLGNEQFF. The V call is TRBV18, the J call TRBJ2-1; 7 bases match TRBD1. V lost 6 bases to trimming and J lost 7 bases; unmatched junction nucleotides: 15. Germline values: CDR1 KGHSH, CDR2 LQKENI. The CDR3 is 16 residues long.